The subject of this entry is one TCR beta chain. Original analysis: Counts of nucleated cells, estimated from reference gene primer amplification, were obtained. TCRdb's table, derived via immunoSEQ multiplex PCR, lists solely in-frame clones and lacks some. That table gives V, J and clone size, and the DNA gave D and trimming. The sample carries approximately 220,000 clones, around 87% recorded once. These data come from a study of blood T cell repertoires in COVID-19. Study information: Acute and convalescent COVID-19 specimens originated in the United States, Italy and Spain.

CDR1 and CDR2 (germline): MNHEY, SVGEGT. This CDR3 is built from 16 residues. J lost 6 bases, V lost 4 bases, and 8 bases had no gene match. This clonotype was sampled from a man between 60 and 75 years old with acute or convalescent COVID-19. The V call is TRBV6-2 or TRBV6-3, the J call TRBJ2-3, with 12 bases identical to TRBD2. Sequenced sample: peripheral blood. CDR3 DNA: TGTGCCAGCAGTTCCCGACTAGCGGGGGCCGCGGATACGCAGTATTTT. Translated: CASSSRLAGAADTQYF.